This T cell receptor (beta chain) was identified in a study of beta chain features in type 1 diabetes (dated by TCRdb to 2016 to 2019). Study-level background: Patients and healthy donors did not differ in mean age, gender distribution, total cell number or subset yield. Whereas all 30 or so donors provided naive and central memory subsets, regulatory and stem cell-like memory subsets were isolated from just 8 patients and roughly 8 healthy donors. Across all samples, some 100,000,000 sorted cells were examined, and cell number per subset correlated strongly with RNA yield. In the study, TCRB repertoires of sorted circulating CD4+ T cell subsets from recently diagnosed type 1 diabetes patients were compared with those of matched healthy donors.

In its sample, this clone was seen a few times. It has no known antigen specificity. No qualities accompany the bases; no much larger clone lies one base away. Here is what the overall study found, with its caveats: Patients with type 1 diabetes made fewer insertions and deleted more nucleotides at VDJ recombination sites, implying thymic rearrangement abnormalities. Because the HLA sub-analyses included only small numbers of individuals, any influence of HLA type on TCRB rearrangement was left unresolved. Naive, central memory and regulatory TCRB repertoires appeared to be more alike among patients than among healthy donors. Because cDNA was sequenced instead of genomic DNA, highly expressing activated cells could be over-represented, though the groups showed no difference in activation or CD3 levels. A moderate but significant shortening of TCRB CDR3 length was observed in type 1 diabetes patients in all four CD4+ subsets. Shorter templates might have been favored by PCR, but patient and control samples were amplified and corrected together, so both groups would have been affected equally by any skew.

The entire isolated RNA was reverse transcribed using the High Capacity cDNA Reverse Transcription Kit, and thus expressed TCRB transcripts were sequenced. Naive, central memory and regulatory T cell samples underwent deep immunoSEQ sequencing, averaging approximately 3.3 million total reads per sample. Sorted cells were lysed in RLT buffer and RNA was extracted with DNase-treated RNeasy Micro or Mini kits, depending on cell number. To prevent cross-contamination, every cell subset was processed on its own, while patient and healthy donor samples were processed together. The immunoSEQ multiplex PCR was used to amplify TCRB sequences from cDNA, yielding 87-bp fragments that span the CDR3 region. The amplicons were sequenced using the Illumina HiSeq platform. The study's own analysis went as follows. Synthetic template baselines were used to correct PCR bias computationally, reads within Hamming distance 2 were collapsed together, and singletons that could not be merged were discarded. Reads were aligned to IMGT to assign V, D and J genes, CDR3 length, and insertions or deletions at six rearrangement sites. Within each subset, clonotype counts were normalized to the number of sorted cells before true diversity and Gini coefficients were calculated with the tcR R package. The overlap coefficient, calculated on TCRB nucleotide sequences, was used to measure repertoire sharing. Out-of-frame TCRB sequences from naive cells were analyzed as a proxy for the pre-selection repertoire. This immuneACCESS table, as held by TCRdb, lists in-frame sequences with V and J called but not all clones. Of the missing ones, under half trace to an unresolved V gene in checked studies; the others have no known cause. V and J calls and clone size are copied from that table; D and trimming were computed from the DNA. Present in this sample are a few hundred thousand clones, over 9.5% of which were seen just once. Together, the top ten hold about 0.01% of the sample.

A single peripheral blood draw of around 120 mL on average was collected from each donor into heparinised tubes. Using a panel that included CD45RO, CCR7, CD25, CD127, CD95 and CD27, naive, central memory, regulatory and stem cell-like memory CD4+ T cells were sorted on a BD FACSAria II. Every sorted population had a purity above 95%. PBMCs were separated immediately by Lymphoprep density gradient centrifugation and were stained directly, without being cultured. Samples were stained and sorted in pairs, with one healthy donor and one patient per experiment, so that batch effects were minimized. The germline V gene yields ENHRY for CDR1 and SYGVKD for CDR2. The junction shows trimming of 10 bases on V and 3 bases on J, plus 15 bases between the germline ends. The CDR3 runs 13 residues from the cysteine to the phenylalanine. Solely the CDR3 DNA is kept, with 39 bases framed from the first base.

Input material: naive CD4+ T cells from blood. The cell subset or site label corresponds to: true naive CD4+ T cells. This sequence was found in a woman younger than 30 with type 1 diabetes. The chain couples TRBV10-3 to TRBJ1-2, and TRBD1 may be the D gene, going by 5 matching bases. The CDR3 reads CATNSQGYYGYTF. The DNA sequence is as follows: TGTGCCACCAATTCTCAGGGTTACTATGGCTACACCTTC.